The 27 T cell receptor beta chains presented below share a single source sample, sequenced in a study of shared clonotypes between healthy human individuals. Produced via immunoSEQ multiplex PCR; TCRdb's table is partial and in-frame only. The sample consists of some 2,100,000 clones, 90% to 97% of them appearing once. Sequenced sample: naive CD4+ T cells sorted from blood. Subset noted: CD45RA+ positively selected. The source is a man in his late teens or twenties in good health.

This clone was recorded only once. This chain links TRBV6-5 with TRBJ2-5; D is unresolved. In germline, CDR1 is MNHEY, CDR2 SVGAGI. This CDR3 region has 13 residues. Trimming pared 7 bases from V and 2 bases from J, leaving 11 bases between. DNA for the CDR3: TGTGCCAGCACCCTCCCCGGACAAGAGACCCAGTACTTC. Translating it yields CASTLPGQETQYF.

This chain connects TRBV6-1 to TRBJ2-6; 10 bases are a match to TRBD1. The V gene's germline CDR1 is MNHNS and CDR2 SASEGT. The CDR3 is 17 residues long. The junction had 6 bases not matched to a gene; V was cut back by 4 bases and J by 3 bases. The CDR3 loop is CASSVGQGLLGANVLTF. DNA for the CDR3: TGTGCCAGCAGTGTGGGACAGGGGCTACTTGGGGCCAACGTCCTGACTTTC.

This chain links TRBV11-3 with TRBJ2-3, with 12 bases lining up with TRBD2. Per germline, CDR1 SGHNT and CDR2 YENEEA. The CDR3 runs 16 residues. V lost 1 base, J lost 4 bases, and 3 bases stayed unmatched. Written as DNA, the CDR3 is TGTGCCAGCAGCTTAGGACTAGCGGGAGCTGCAGATACGCAGTATTTT. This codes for CASSLGLAGAADTQYF.

The CDR3, as DNA: TGCGCCAGCAGCCCGACTGTGAACACCGGGGAGCTGTTTTTT. Its protein product is CASSPTVNTGELFF. The rearrangement joins TRBV5-1 to TRBJ2-2; D is unclear. Germline CDR1 and CDR2: SGHRS and YFSETQ. CDR3 length equals 14 residues. The germline V and J ends were trimmed by 4 bases and 1 base, with 8 bases remaining between them.

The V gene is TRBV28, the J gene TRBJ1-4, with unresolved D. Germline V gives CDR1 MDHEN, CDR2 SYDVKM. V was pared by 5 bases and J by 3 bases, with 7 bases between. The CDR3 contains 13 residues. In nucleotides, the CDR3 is TGTGCCAGCAGTCGTCTTTCTAATGAAAAACTGTTTTTT. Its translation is CASSRLSNEKLFF.

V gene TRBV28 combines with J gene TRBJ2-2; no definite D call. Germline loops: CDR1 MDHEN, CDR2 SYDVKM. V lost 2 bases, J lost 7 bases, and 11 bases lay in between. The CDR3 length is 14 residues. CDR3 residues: CASSLDPRGGELFF. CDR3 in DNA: TGTGCCAGCAGTTTAGACCCCCGCGGCGGGGAGCTGTTTTTT.

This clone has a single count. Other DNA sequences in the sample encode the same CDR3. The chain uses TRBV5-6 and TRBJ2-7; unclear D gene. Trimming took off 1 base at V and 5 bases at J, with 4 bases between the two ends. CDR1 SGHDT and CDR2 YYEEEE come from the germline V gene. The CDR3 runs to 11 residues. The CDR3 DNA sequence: TGTGCCAGCAGCTTGTCCCACGAGCAGTACTTC. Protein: CASSLSHEQYF.

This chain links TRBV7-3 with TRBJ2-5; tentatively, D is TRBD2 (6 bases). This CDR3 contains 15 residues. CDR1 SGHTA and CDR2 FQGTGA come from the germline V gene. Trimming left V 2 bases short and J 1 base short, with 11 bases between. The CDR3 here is CASSLVGGIQETQYF. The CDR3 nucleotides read TGTGCCAGCAGCTTAGTTGGAGGGATCCAAGAGACCCAGTACTTC.

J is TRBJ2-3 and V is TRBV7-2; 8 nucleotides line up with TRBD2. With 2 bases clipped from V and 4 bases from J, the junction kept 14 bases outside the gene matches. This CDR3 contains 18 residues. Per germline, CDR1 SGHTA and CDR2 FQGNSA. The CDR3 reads CASSLFVGAGVGPDTQYF. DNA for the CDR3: TGTGCCAGCAGCTTATTTGTAGGAGCGGGAGTAGGCCCAGATACGCAGTATTTT.

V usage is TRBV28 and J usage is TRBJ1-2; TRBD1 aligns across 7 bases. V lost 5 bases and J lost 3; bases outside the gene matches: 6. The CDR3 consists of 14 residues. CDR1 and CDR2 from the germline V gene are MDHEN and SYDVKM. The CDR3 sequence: CASSGTAAYYGYTF. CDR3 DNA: TGTGCCAGCAGTGGGACAGCGGCATACTATGGCTACACCTTC.

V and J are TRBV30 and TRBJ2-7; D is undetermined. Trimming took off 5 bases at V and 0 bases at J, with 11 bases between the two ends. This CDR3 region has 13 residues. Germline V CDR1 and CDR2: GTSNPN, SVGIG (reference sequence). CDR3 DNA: TGTGCCTGGGGATCGGGCCACTCCTACGAGCAGTACTTC. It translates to CAWGSGHSYEQYF.

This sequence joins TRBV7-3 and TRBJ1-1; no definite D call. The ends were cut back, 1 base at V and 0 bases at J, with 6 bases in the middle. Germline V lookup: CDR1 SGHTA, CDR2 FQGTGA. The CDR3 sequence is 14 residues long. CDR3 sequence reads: CASSLNPMNTEAFF. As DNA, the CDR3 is TGTGCCAGCAGCTTAAACCCAATGAACACTGAAGCTTTCTTT.

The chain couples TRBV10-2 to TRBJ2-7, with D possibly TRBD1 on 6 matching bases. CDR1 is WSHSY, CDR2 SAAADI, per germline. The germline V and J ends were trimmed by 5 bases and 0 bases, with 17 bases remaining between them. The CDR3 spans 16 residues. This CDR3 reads CASSTTSRGSSYEQYF. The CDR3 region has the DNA TGCGCCAGCAGTACTACCTCCAGGGGAAGCTCCTACGAGCAGTACTTC.

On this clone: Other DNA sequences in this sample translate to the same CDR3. CDR3 protein: CASSERFSGNTIYF. The DNA of the CDR3 is TGCGCCAGCAGTGAGCGGTTCTCTGGAAACACCATATATTTT. The rearrangement joins TRBV10-2 to TRBJ1-3; D gene unclear. Germline CDR1 reads WSHSY; CDR2 reads SAAADI. The CDR3 totals 14 residues. V was cut by 2 bases and J by 0 bases, with 5 bases left in between.

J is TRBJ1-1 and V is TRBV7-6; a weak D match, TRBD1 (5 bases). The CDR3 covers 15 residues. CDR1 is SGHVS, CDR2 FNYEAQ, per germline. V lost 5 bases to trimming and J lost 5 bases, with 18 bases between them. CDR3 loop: CASSPRAGLGTEAFF. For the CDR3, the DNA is TGTGCCAGCAGCCCGAGGGCAGGGTTGGGAACTGAAGCTTTCTTT.

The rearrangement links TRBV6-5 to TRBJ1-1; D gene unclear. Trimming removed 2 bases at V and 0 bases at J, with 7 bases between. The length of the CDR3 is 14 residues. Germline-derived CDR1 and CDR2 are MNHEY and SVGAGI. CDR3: CASSYMSVNTEAFF. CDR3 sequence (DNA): TGTGCCAGCAGTTACATGTCAGTGAACACTGAAGCTTTCTTT.

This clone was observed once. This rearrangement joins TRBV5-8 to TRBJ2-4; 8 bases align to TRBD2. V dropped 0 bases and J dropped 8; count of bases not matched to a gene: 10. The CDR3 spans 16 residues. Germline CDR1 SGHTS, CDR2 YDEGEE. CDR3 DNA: TGTGCCAGCAGCTTGGGGGGACTAGGACGCAGAGACATTCAGTACTTC. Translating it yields CASSLGGLGRRDIQYF.

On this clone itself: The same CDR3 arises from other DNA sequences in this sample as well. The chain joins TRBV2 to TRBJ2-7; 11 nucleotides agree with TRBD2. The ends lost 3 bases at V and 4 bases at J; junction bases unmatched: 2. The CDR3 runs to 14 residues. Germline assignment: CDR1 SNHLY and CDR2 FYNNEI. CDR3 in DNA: TGTGCCAGCAGTGATAGCGGGAGGGGGTACGAGCAGTACTTC. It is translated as CASSDSGRGYEQYF.

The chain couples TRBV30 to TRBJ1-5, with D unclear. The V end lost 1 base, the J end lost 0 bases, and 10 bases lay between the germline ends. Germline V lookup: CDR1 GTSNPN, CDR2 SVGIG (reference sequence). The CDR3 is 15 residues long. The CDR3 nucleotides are TGTGCCTGGAGTGCCCAGACGGATAGCAATCAGCCCCAGCATTTT. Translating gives CAWSAQTDSNQPQHF. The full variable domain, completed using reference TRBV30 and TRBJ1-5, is SQTIHQWPATLVQPVGSPLSLECTVEGTSNPNLYWYRQAAGRGLQLLFYSVGIGQISSEVPQNLSASRPQDRQFILSSKKLLLSDSGFYLCAWSAQTDSNQPQHFGDGTRLSIL.

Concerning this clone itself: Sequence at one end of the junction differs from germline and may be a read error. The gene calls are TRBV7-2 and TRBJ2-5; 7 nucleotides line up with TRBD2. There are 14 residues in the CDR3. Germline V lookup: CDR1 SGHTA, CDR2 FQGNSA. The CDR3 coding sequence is TGTGCCAGCTGCTTGGGGGGGTCTGGAGAGACCCAGTACTTC. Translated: CASCLGGSGETQYF.

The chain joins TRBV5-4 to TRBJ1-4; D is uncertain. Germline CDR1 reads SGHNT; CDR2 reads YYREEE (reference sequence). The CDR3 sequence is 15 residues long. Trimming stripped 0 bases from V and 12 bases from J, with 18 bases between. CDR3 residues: CASSLVGSPNTELFF. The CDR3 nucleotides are TGTGCCAGCAGCTTGGTGGGATCTCCCAACACGGAACTGTTTTTT.

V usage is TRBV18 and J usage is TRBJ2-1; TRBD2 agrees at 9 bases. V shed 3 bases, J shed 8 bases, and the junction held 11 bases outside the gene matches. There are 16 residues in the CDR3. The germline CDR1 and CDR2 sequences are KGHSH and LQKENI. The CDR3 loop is CASSPFPSSGEHEQFF. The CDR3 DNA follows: TGTGCCAGCTCACCGTTCCCGTCTAGCGGGGAACATGAGCAGTTCTTC.

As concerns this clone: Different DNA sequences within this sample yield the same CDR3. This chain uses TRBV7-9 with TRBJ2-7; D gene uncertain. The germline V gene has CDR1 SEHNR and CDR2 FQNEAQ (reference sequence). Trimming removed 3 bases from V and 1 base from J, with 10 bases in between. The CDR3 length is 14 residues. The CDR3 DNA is TGTGCCAGCAGCTTTTCGGCAGCGTCCTACGAGCAGTACTTC. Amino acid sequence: CASSFSAASYEQYF.

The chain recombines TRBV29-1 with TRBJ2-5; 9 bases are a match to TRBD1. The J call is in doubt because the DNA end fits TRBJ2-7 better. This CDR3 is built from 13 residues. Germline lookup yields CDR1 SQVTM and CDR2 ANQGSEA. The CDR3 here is CSVGGDRVYEQYF. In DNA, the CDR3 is TGCAGCGTTGGGGGGGACAGGGTCTACGAGCAGTACTTC.

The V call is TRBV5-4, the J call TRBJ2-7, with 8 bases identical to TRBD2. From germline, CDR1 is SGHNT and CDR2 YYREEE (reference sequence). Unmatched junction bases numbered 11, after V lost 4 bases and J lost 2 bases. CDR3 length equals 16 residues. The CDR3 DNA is TGTGCCAGCAGCGAAACGGGAGGGTCCTTCCCCTACGAGCAGTACTTC. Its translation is CASSETGGSFPYEQYF.

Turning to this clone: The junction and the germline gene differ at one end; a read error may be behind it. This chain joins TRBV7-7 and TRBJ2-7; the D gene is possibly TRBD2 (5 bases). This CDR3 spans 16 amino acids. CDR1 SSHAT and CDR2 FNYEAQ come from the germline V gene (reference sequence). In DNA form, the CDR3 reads TGTGCTAGCAGCTTAGACCCAATACTAGATAGCGACGAGCAGTACTTC. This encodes CASSLDPILDSDEQYF.

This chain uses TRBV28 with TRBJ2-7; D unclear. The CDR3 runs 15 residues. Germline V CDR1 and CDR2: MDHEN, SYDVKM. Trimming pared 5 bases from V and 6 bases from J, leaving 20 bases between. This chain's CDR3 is CASSPGALSALEQYF. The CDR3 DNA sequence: TGTGCCAGCAGTCCGGGTGCTTTATCGGCCCTCGAGCAGTACTTC.